The text below deals with one T cell receptor (beta chain). This sample is part of a study of blood T cell repertoires in COVID-19. Across the whole study: The origin of the acute and convalescent COVID-19 samples was the United States, Italy and Spain. The cDNA or gDNA used as material had been derived from T cells, B-cell-depleted T cells, or PBMCs.

In the original workflow: Reference gene primer amplification gave estimated nucleated cell counts. The assay was immunoSEQ multiplex PCR, and TCRdb's table has in-frame clones only and misses some. V and J calls and clone size come straight from that table; D and trimming were deduced from the DNA. The data hold tens of thousands of clones, with roughly 88% observed a single time. The germline V gene encodes CDR1 SGHVS and CDR2 FNYEAQ. CDR3 length equals 17 residues. J was trimmed by 3 bases and V by 1 base; bases with no gene match: 8. The sequenced sample consisted of peripheral blood. The chain recombines TRBV7-6 with TRBJ2-3, with 9 nucleotides matching TRBD2. The receptor was derived from a human donor in a cohort sampled during active COVID-19. DNA for the CDR3: TGTGCCAGCAGCTTAGGGCCGACTAGCGGAGAAACAGATACGCAGTATTTT. Its protein product is CASSLGPTSGETDTQYF.